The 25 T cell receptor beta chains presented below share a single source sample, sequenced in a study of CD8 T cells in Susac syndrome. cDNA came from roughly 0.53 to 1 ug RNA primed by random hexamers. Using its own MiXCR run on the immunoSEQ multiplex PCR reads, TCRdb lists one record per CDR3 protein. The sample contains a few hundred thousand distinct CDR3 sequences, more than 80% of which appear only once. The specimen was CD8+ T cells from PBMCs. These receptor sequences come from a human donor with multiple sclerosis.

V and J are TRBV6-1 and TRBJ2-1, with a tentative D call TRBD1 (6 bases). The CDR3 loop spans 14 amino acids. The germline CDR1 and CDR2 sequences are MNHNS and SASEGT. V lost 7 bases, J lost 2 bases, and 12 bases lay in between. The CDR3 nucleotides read TGTGCCAGCACCCCAACAGGGACCTACAATGAGCAGTTCTTC. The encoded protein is CASTPTGTYNEQFF.

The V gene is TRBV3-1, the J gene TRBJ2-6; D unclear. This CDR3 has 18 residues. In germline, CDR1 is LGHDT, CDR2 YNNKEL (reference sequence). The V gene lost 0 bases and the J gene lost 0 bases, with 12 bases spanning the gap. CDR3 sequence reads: CASSQESGSLSGANVLTF. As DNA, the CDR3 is TGTGCCAGCAGCCAAGAGTCAGGCAGCCTCTCTGGGGCCAACGTCCTGACTTTC.

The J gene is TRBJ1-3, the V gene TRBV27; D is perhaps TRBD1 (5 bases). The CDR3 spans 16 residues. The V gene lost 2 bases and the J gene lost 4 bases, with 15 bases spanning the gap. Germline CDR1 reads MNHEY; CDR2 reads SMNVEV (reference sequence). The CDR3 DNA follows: TGTGCCAGCAGTTTAGTGGGGGGAGTTAAGGGAAACACCATATATTTT. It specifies CASSLVGGVKGNTIYF.

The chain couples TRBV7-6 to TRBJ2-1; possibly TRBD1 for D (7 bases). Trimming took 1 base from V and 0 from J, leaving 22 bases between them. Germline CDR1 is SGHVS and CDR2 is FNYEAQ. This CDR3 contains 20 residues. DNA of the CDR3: TGTGCCAGCAGCTTAGATGGCAGGGGGATGGAGGGGAGCTCCTACAATGAGCAGTTCTTC. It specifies CASSLDGRGMEGSSYNEQFF. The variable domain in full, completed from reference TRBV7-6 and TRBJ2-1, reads GAGVSQSPRYKVTKRGQDVALRCDPISGHVSLYWYRQALGQGPEFLTYFNYEAQQDKSGLPNDRFSAERPEGSISTLTIQRTEQRDSAMYRCASSLDGRGMEGSSYNEQFFGPGTRLTVL.

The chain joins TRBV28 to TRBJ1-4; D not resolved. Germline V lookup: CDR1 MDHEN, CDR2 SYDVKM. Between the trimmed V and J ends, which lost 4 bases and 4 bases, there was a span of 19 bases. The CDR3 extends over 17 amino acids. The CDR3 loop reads CASSSIPETVLNEKLFF. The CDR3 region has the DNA TGTGCCAGCAGTTCCATTCCAGAAACCGTCCTTAATGAAAAACTGTTTTTT.

The CDR3 sequence is CASSYSSGAYGYTF. The CDR3 region has the DNA TGTGCCAGCAGTTACTCCTCTGGGGCCTATGGCTACACCTTC. The chain employs TRBV6-5 and TRBJ1-2; maybe TRBD1 (5 bases). V lost 0 bases and J lost 4, with 9 bases in between. This CDR3 has 14 amino acids. Germline V CDR1 and CDR2: MNHEY, SVGAGI.

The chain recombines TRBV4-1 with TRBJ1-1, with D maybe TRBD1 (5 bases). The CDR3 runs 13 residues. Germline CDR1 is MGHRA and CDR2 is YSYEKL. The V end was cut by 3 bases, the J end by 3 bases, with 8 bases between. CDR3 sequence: CASSQTEDTEAFF. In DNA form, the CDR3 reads TGCGCCAGCAGCCAGACAGAGGACACTGAAGCTTTCTTT.

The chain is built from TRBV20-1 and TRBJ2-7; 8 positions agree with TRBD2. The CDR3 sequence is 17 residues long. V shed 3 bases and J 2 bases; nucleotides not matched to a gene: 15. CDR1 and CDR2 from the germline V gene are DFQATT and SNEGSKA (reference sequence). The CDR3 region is CSASGVGWSGGPYEQYF. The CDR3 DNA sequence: TGCAGTGCTAGTGGGGTAGGGTGGAGCGGGGGCCCCTACGAGCAGTACTTC.

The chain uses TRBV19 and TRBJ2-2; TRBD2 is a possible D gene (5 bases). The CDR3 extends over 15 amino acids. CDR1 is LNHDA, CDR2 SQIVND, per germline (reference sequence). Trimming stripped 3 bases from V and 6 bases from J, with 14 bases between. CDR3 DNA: TGTGCCAGTAGTATTTTGTCGGGGTATTCCGGGGAGCTGTTTTTT. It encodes CASSILSGYSGELFF.

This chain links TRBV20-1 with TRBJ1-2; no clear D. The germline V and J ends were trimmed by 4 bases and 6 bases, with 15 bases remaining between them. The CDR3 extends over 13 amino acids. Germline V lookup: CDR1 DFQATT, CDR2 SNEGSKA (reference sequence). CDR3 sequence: CSATIPNPDGYTF. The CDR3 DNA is TGCAGTGCTACTATACCAAATCCTGATGGCTACACCTTC.

The CDR3 is CSAASRDSYETQYF. The CDR3 coding sequence is TGCAGTGCTGCCTCTAGGGACAGCTATGAGACCCAGTACTTC. The V and J genes are TRBV20-1 and TRBJ2-5, with TRBD1 matching over 7 bases. V trimming: 5 bases; J trimming: 5 bases; junction bases outside the gene matches: 11. From germline, CDR1 is DFQATT and CDR2 SNEGSKA (reference sequence). This CDR3 spans 14 amino acids.

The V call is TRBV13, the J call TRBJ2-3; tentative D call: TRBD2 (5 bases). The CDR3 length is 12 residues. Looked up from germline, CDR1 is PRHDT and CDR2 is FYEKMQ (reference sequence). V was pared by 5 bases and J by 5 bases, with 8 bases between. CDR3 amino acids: CASSRGEDTQYF. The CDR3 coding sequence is TGTGCCAGCAGCCGGGGTGAAGATACGCAGTATTTT.

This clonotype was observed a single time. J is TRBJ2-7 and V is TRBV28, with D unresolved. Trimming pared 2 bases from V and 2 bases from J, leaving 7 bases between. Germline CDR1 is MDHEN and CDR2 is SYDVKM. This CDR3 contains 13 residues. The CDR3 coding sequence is TGTGCCAGCAGTTTAGTTGAAACCTACGAGCAGTACTTC. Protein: CASSLVETYEQYF.

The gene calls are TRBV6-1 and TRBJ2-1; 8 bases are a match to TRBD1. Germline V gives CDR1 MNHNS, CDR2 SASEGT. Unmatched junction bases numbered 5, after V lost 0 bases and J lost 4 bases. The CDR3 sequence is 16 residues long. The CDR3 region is CASSEAARGLYNEQFF. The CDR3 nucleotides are TGTGCCAGCAGTGAAGCGGCCAGGGGGCTTTACAATGAGCAGTTCTTC.

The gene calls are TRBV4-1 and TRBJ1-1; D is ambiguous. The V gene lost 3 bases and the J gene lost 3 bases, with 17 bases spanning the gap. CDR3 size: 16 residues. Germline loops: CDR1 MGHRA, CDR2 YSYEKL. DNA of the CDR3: TGCGCCAGCAGCCACACGACGGGGTCCGCGGACACTGAAGCTTTCTTT. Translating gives CASSHTTGSADTEAFF.

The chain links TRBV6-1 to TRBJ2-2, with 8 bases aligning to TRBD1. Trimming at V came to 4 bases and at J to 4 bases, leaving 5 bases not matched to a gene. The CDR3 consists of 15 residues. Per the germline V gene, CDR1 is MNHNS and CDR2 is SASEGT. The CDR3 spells CASSATGAGTGELFF. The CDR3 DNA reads TGTGCCAGCAGTGCGACAGGGGCTGGCACCGGGGAGCTGTTTTTT.

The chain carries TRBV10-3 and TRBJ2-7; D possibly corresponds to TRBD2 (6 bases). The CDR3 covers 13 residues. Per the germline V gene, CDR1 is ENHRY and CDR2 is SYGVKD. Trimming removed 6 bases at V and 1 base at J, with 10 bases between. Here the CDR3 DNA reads TGTGCCATCAGGTCGGGAGCTTCCTACGAGCAGTACTTC. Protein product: CAIRSGASYEQYF.

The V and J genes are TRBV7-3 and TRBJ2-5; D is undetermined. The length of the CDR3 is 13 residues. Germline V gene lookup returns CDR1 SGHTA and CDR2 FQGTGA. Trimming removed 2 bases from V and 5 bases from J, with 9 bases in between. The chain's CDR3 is CASSLYNSETQYF. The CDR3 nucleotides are TGTGCCAGCAGCTTATATAACAGCGAGACCCAGTACTTC.

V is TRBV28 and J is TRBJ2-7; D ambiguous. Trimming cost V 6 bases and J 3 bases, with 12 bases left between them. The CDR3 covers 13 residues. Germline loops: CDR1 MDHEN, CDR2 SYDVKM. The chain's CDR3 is CASSPRTNYEQYF. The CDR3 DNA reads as TGTGCCAGCAGCCCCCGGACCAACTACGAGCAGTACTTC.

CDR3 sequence reads: CAWDEEENTEAFF. DNA for the CDR3: TGTGCCTGGGACGAAGAGGAGAACACTGAAGCTTTCTTT. The V call is TRBV30, the J call TRBJ1-1; D not resolved. The germline V gene has CDR1 GTSNPN and CDR2 SVGIG (reference sequence). The CDR3 is made up of 13 amino acids. V dropped 5 bases and J dropped 1 base, with 11 bases sitting between them.

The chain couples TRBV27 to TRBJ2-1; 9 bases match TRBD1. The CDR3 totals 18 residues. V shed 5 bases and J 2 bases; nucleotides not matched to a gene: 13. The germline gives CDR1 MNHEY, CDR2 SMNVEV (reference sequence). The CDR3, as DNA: TGTGCCAGCAGTCCCTATTCTTACAGGGGGCAAGCCTACAATGAGCAGTTCTTC. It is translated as CASSPYSYRGQAYNEQFF.

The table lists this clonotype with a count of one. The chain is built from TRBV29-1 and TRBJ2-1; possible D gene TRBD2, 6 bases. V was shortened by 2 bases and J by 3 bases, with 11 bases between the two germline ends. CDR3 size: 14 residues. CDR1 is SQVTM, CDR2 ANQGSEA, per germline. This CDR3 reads CSVELSGSYNEQFF. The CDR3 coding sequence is TGCAGCGTTGAACTTTCCGGGAGCTACAATGAGCAGTTCTTC.

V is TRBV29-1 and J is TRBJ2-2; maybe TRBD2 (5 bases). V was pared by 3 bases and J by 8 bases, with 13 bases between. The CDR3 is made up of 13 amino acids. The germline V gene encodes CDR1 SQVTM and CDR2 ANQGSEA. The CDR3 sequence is CSVDRGIAGELFF. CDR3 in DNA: TGCAGCGTTGATCGGGGAATAGCGGGGGAGCTGTTTTTT.

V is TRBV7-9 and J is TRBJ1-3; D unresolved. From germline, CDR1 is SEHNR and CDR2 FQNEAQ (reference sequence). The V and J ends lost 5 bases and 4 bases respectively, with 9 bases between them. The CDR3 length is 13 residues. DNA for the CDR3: TGTGCCAGCAGCGGCGGACCCGGAAACACCATATATTTT. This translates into CASSGGPGNTIYF.

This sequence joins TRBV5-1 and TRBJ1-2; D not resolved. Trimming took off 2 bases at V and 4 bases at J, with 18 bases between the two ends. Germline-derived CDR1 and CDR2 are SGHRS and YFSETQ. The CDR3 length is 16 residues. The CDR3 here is CASSFDVVLGSYGYTF. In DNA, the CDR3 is TGCGCCAGCAGCTTCGACGTGGTATTGGGCAGCTATGGCTACACCTTC.